This TCR beta chain was sequenced during a study of T cell responses to AZD1222 COVID-19 vaccine. Study context: Samples with a second dose at about 4 or about 12 weeks were pooled together. General study results and limits: Nearly half of spike-specific TCRs reportedly target variant regions that are unmutated in the B.1.351 and B.1.1.7 variants. White British people made up most donors, females outnumbered males, and clonal diversity was possibly underestimated. Baseline seropositivity occurred in only a handful of AZD1222 recipients.

The repertoire was sequenced with immunoSEQ multiplex PCR; TCRdb's copy has only in-frame clones and lacks some. The sample has 45,000 to 60,000 clones; approximately 88% are singletons. Turning to this clone: The target antigen is unknown.

The CDR3 totals 16 residues. From germline, CDR1 is WSHSY and CDR2 SAAADI. Trimming took off 0 bases at V and 0 bases at J, with 11 bases between the two ends. Source: peripheral blood, taken on day 0 of AZD1222 vaccination. This TCR came from an adult in good health. The chain joins TRBV10-2 to TRBJ2-5; unclear D gene. The CDR3 loop reads CASSESVNPYQETQYF. CDR3 in DNA: TGCGCCAGCAGTGAGTCTGTGAACCCGTACCAAGAGACCCAGTACTTC.